A selection of T cell receptor beta chains follows, all from one sample in a study of T cell responses to AZD1222 COVID-19 vaccine. The protocol was immunoSEQ multiplex PCR, while the TCRdb copy is restricted to in-frame clones and leaves out a portion. The table records about 110,000 clones, about 87% of them present only once. Sequencing used peripheral blood, obtained on day 0 of AZD1222 vaccination. Source of these receptors: an adult in good health. CDR3s include the opening cysteine and the closing phenylalanine or tryptophan. A D gene is named only where the DNA matches it firmly. Clone size is stated in some rows and not others, as once, few, many or a class when expanded.

abundance,j_gene,v_gene,d_gene,CDR3nt,CDR3aa
NA,TRBJ2-1,TRBV5-6,TRBD2,TGTGCCAGCAGCCCGCGGACTAGCTCAAAAGGAAATGAGCAGTTCTTC,CASSPRTSSKGNEQFF
once,TRBJ2-7,TRBV10-1,NA,TGCGCCAGCAGTCCCGACAGATACGAGCAGTACTTC,CASSPDRYEQYF
once,TRBJ1-5,TRBV15,TRBD1,TGTGCCACCAGCAGATCCCAGGACAGGTTCAATCAGCCCCAGCATTTT,CATSRSQDRFNQPQHF
NA,TRBJ1-2,TRBV5-6,TRBD1,TGTGCCAGCAGCCTTCCGGGACAGGGGAAGTATGGCTACACCTTC,CASSLPGQGKYGYTF
NA,TRBJ1-4,TRBV19,NA,TGTGCCAGTAGTATAGGGGGACCCAATGAAAAACTGTTTTTT,CASSIGGPNEKLFF
NA,TRBJ1-1,TRBV19,NA,TGTGCCAGTAGTTTCCCCCGACAGGAAGCTTTCTTT,CASSFPRQEAFF
NA,TRBJ2-7,TRBV6-5,NA,TGTGCCAGCAGTTCTCCTTCGGGTTACGAGCAGTACTTC,CASSSPSGYEQYF
NA,TRBJ1-4,TRBV7-9,TRBD1,TGTGCCAGCAGCTCGGACAGGGAGGCAGCTAATGAAAAACTGTTTTTT,CASSSDREAANEKLFF
NA,TRBJ1-6,TRBV6-5,NA,TGTGCCAGCAGTTACAAGGGGAGCTCCTATAATTCACCCCTCCACTTT,CASSYKGSSYNSPLHF
NA,TRBJ2-7,TRBV19,TRBD1,TGTGCCAGTAGTATGTTCGGACAGGGGGTCAACGAGCAGTACTTC,CASSMFGQGVNEQYF
NA,TRBJ1-5,TRBV6-1,TRBD1,TGTGCCAGCAGTGGGCACCGGGACAGGGAGCATAGCAATCAGCCCCAGCATTTT,CASSGHRDREHSNQPQHF
NA,TRBJ1-1,TRBV14,TRBD1,TGTGCCAGCAGCCAAGGATGGACAGGGGCCACTGAAGCTTTCTTT,CASSQGWTGATEAFF
NA,TRBJ1-2,TRBV2,NA,TGTGCCAGCAGTGAATGGGGCGGGGGACGAGCTAACTATGGCTACACCTTC,CASSEWGGGRANYGYTF
NA,TRBJ2-5,TRBV15,NA,TGTGCCACCAGTAATGTAGGGGTCGGGGAGACCCAGTACTTC,CATSNVGVGETQYF
NA,TRBJ2-1,TRBV13,TRBD2,TGTGCCAGCAGCCCCAGCGGGACCGAGTCCTACAATGAGCAGTTCTTC,CASSPSGTESYNEQFF
NA,TRBJ1-5,TRBV4-1,NA,TGCGCCAGCAGCCGCGGTAAGGCCGCGCTGGGTTCCAATCAGCCCCAGCATTTT,CASSRGKAALGSNQPQHF
NA,TRBJ1-2,TRBV12-3/TRBV12-4,NA,TGTGCCAGCAGTTTAGGAGATGGCTACACCTTC,CASSLGDGYTF